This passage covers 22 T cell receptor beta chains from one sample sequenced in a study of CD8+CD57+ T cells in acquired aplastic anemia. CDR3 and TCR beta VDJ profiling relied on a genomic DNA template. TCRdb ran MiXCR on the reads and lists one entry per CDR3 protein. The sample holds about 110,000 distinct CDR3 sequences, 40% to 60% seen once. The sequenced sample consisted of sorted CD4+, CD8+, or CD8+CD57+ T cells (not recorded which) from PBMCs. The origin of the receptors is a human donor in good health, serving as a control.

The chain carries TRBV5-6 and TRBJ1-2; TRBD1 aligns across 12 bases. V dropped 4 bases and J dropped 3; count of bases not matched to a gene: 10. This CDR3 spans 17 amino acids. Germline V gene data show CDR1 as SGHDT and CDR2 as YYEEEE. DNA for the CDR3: TGTGCCAGCAGCGATCCGGGACAGGGGGCTGAAGACTATGGCTACACCTTC. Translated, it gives CASSDPGQGAEDYGYTF.

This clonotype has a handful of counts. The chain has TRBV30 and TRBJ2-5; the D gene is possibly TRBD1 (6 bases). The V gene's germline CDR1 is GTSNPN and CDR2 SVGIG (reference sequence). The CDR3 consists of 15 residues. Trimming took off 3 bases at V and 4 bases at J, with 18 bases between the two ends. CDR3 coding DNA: TGTGCCTGGAGCCACCACAGTGGGGGCCGAGAGACCCAGTACTTC. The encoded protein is CAWSHHSGGRETQYF. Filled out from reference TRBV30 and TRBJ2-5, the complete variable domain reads SQTIHQWPATLVQPVGSPLSLECTVEGTSNPNLYWYRQAAGRGLQLLFYSVGIGQISSEVPQNLSASRPQDRQFILSSKKLLLSDSGFYLCAWSHHSGGRETQYFGPGTRLLVL.

As DNA, the CDR3 is TGTGCCAGCAGCTTAATGGGAGATCAGCCCCAGCATTTT. Translating it yields CASSLMGDQPQHF. The J gene is TRBJ1-5, the V gene TRBV7-9; D is unresolved. Germline V gives CDR1 SEHNR, CDR2 FQNEAQ (reference sequence). CDR3 length: 13 amino acids. Trimming took 2 bases from V and 5 from J, leaving 7 bases between them.

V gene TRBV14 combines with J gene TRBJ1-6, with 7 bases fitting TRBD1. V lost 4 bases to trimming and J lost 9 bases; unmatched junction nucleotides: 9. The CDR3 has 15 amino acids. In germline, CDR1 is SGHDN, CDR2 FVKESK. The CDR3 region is CASSRQGGGTSPLHF. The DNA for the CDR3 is TGTGCCAGCAGCCGACAGGGCGGGGGTACTTCACCCCTCCACTTT.

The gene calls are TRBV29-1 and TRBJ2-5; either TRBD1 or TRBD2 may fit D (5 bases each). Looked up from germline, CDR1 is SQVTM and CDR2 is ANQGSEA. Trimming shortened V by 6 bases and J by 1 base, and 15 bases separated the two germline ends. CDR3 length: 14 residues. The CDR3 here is CSVRPRDGQETQYF. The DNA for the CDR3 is TGCAGCGTACGACCCCGGGACGGCCAAGAGACCCAGTACTTC.

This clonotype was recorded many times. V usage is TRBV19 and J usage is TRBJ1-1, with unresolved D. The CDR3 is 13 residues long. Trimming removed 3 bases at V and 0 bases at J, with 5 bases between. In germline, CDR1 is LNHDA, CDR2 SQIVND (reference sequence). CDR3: CASSILLNTEAFF. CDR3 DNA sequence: TGTGCCAGTAGTATCCTCTTGAACACTGAAGCTTTCTTT.

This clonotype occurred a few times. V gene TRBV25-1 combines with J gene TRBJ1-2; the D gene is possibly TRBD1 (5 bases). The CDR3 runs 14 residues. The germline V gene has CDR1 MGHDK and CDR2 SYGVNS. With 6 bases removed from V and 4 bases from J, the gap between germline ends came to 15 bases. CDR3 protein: CASSRDSHVYGYTF. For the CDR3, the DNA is TGTGCCAGCAGCCGGGACTCCCACGTCTATGGCTACACCTTC.

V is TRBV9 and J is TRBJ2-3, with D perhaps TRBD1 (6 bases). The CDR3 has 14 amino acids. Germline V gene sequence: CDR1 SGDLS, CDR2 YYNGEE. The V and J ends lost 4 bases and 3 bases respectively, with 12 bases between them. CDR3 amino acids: CASSPPTGTDTQYF. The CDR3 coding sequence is TGTGCCAGCAGCCCCCCGACAGGAACAGATACGCAGTATTTT.

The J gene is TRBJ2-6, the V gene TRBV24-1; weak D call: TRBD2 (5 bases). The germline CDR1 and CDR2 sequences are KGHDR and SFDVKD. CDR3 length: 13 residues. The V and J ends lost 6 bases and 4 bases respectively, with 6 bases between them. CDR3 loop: CATSTGGANVLTF. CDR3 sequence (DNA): TGTGCCACCAGTACGGGGGGGGCCAACGTCCTGACTTTC.

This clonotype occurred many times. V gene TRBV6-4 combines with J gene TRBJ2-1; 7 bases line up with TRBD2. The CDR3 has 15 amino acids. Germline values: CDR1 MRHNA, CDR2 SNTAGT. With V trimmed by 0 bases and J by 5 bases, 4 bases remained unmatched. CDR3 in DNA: TGTGCCAGCAGTGACTCAGGGGAGGGACACAATGAGCAGTTCTTC. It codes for CASSDSGEGHNEQFF.

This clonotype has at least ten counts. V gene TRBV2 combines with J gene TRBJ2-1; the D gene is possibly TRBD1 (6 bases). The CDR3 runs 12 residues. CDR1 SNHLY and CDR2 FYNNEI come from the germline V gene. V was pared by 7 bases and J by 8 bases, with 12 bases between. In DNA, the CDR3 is TGTGCCAGCACCTCAAGACAGGATGAGCAGTTCTTC. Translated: CASTSRQDEQFF.

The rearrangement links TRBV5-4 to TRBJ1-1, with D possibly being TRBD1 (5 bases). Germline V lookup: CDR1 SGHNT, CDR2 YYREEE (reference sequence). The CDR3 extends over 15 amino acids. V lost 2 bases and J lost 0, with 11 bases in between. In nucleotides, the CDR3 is TGTGCCAGCAGCTTTGGAGACAGCATGAACACTGAAGCTTTCTTT. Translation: CASSFGDSMNTEAFF. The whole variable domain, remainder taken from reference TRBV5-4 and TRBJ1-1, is ETGVTQSPTHLIKTRGQQVTLRCSSQSGHNTVSWYQQALGQGPQFIFQYYREEENGRGNFPPRFSGLQFPNYSSELNVNALELDDSALYLCASSFGDSMNTEAFFGQGTRLTVV.

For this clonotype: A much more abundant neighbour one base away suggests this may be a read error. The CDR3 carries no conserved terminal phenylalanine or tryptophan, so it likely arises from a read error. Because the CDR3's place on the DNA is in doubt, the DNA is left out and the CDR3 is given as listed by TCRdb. CDR3 protein: CASSSMDGTGTQCL. The V and J genes are TRBV12-3 or TRBV12-4 and TRBJ2-3. Ends included, the CDR3 has 14 residues.

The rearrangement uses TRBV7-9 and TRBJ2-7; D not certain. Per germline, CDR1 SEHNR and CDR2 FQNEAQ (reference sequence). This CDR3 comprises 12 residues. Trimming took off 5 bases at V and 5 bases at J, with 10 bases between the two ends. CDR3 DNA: TGTGCCAGCAGCCCGACTTCGGACGAGCAGTACTTC. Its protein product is CASSPTSDEQYF.

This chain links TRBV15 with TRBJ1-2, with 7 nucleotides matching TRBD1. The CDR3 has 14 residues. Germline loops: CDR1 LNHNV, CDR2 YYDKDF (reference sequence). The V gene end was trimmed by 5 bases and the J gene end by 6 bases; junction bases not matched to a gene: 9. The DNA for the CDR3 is TGTGCCACCAGCGACCCAGGTGACAGGGATGGCTACACCTTC. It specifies CATSDPGDRDGYTF.

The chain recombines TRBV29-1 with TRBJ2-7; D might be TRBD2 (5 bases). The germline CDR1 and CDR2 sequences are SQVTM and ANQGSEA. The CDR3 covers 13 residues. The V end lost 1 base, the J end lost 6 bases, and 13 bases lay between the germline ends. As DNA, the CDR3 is TGCAGCGTTGAAGTATCGCGTACTAGCGAGCAGTACTTC. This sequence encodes CSVEVSRTSEQYF.

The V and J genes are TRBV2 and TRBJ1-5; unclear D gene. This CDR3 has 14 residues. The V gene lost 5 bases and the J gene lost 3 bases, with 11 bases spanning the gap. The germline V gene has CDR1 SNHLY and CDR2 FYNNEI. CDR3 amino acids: CASSYTEYNQPQHF. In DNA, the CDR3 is TGTGCCAGCAGTTATACAGAGTACAATCAGCCCCAGCATTTT.

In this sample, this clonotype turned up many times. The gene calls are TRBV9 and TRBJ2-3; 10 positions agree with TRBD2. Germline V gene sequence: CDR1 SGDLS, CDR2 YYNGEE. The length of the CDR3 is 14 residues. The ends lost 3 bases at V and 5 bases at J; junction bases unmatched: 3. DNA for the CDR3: TGTGCCAGCAGCGCAGCGGGGGGGCTAGATACGCAGTATTTT. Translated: CASSAAGGLDTQYF.

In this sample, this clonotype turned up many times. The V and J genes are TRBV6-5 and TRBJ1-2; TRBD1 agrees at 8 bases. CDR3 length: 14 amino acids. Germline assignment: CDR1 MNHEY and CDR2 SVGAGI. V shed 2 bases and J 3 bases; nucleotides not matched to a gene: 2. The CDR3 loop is CASSYRGQDYGYTF. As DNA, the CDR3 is TGTGCCAGCAGTTACAGGGGACAGGACTATGGCTACACCTTC.

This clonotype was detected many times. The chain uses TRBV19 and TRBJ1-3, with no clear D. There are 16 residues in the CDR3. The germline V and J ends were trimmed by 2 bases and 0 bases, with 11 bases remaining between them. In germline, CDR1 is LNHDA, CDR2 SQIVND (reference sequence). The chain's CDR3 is CASSIPTFDSGNTIYF. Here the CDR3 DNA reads TGTGCCAGTAGTATACCCACGTTTGACTCTGGAAACACCATATATTTT.

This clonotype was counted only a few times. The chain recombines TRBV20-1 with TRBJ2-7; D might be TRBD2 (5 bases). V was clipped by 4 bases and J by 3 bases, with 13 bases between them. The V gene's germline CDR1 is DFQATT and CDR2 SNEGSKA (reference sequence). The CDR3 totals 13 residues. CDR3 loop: CSAMDLRGYEQYF. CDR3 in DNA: TGCAGTGCTATGGACCTCCGGGGCTACGAGCAGTACTTC.

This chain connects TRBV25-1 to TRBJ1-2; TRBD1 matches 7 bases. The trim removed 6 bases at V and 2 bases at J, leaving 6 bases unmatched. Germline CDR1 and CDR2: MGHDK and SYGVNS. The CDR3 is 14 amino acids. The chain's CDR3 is CASSQGVGNYGYTF. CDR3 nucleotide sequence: TGTGCCAGCAGCCAGGGGGTGGGGAACTATGGCTACACCTTC.